This record concerns one T cell receptor (beta chain) sequence. The antigen is unknown. The CDR3 runs 16 residues. Germline CDR1 reads SGHKS; CDR2 reads YYEKEE (reference sequence). Trimming took 3 bases from V and 0 from J, leaving 10 bases between them. The data belong to a study of prognosis after radiotherapy for stage I lung cancer. As for the study in general: Non-small cell lung cancer patients were all deemed medically inoperable. Study-wide findings and caveats: Stereotactic body radiation therapy was followed by fewer unique TCR clones, median roughly 10,000 versus 7,000.

Amplification of TCR beta CDR3 from genomic DNA used two-round multiplex PCR. Primers (each specific to one TRBV or TRBJ gene) were used in first-round PCR. TCRdb re-called the multiplex PCR reads with MiXCR, one entry per CDR3 protein. The data contain tens of thousands of distinct CDR3 sequences, about 34% of them singletons. The chain combines TRBV5-5 with TRBJ1-6; D is possibly TRBD1 (5 bases). The source was PBMCs, collected before or after stereotactic body radiation therapy (not recorded which). The clonotype originates from a donor at least 50 years old with non-small cell lung cancer. The chain's CDR3 is CASSWDFLSYNSPLHF. The CDR3 region has the DNA TGTGCCAGCAGCTGGGACTTCCTCTCCTATAATTCACCCCTCCACTTT. Full variable domain (outside the CDR3, taken from reference TRBV5-5 and TRBJ1-6): DAGVTQSPTHLIKTRGQQVTLRCSPISGHKSVSWYQQVLGQGPQFIFQYYEKEERGRGNFPDRFSARQFPNYSSELNVNALLLGDSALYLCASSWDFLSYNSPLHFGNGTRLTVT.